These T cell receptor beta chains were read from a single sample in a study. Each CDR3 protein is one row after TCRdb ran MiXCR on the RT-PCR reads. There are 550,000 to 750,000 distinct CDR3 sequences in the sample; over 12% occur only once, and about 3.6% lies in the top ten. Material for sequencing was memory CD4+ T cells from blood. The receptors stem from a female donor in good health, serving as a healthy control. CDR3s include the opening cysteine and the closing phenylalanine or tryptophan. A D gene is named only where the DNA matches it firmly. Rows may omit the clone size; those that give it use once, few, many or a size class.

clone size	V gene	D gene	J gene	CDR3 protein	CDR3 DNA
many	TRBV6-6	.	TRBJ2-5	CASSPPGRVQETQYF	TGTGCCAGCAGCCCCCCCGGGCGGGTTCAAGAGACCCAGTACTTC
many	TRBV11-2	TRBD1	TRBJ1-1	CASSITGDAEAFF	TGTGCCAGCAGCATTACAGGGGACGCTGAAGCTTTCTTT
.	TRBV7-9	TRBD2	TRBJ2-7	CASSRLAGAEQYF	TGTGCCAGCAGCCGACTAGCGGGAGCCGAGCAGTACTTC
few	TRBV29-1	TRBD1	TRBJ1-2	CSVGSTGGRYYGYTF	TGCAGCGTTGGCTCGACAGGGGGCCGATACTATGGCTACACCTTC
many	TRBV29-1	.	TRBJ1-4	CSAIAATNEKLFF	TGCAGCGCCATTGCAGCAACTAATGAAAAACTGTTTTTT
many	TRBV4-3	TRBD2	TRBJ2-1	CASSQEPQRGGYNEQFF	TGCGCCAGCAGCCAAGAGCCCCAGCGGGGGGGGTACAATGAGCAGTTCTTC
few	TRBV7-9	.	TRBJ1-5	CASSSLGHSGEPQHF	TGTGCCAGCAGCTCCCTTGGTCACAGCGGCGAACCCCAGCATTTT
few	TRBV27	TRBD1	TRBJ1-2	CASSFPGTGFDGYTF	TGTGCCAGCAGTTTCCCCGGGACAGGGTTCGATGGCTACACCTTC
.	TRBV5-6	.	TRBJ2-6	CASRRWAGEANVLTF	TGTGCCAGCAGAAGATGGGCAGGGGAAGCCAACGTCCTGACTTTC
many	TRBV7-2	TRBD2	TRBJ2-1	CASSAGGVREQFF	TGTGCCAGCAGTGCGGGAGGGGTACGAGAGCAGTTCTTC
few	TRBV20-1	.	TRBJ2-5	CSAREGSEGQETQYF	TGCAGTGCTAGGGAGGGGAGCGAGGGACAAGAGACCCAGTACTTC
few	TRBV5-1	TRBD1	TRBJ1-2	CASRPTGTDNYGYTF	TGCGCCAGCAGACCCACCGGGACAGACAACTATGGCTACACCTTC
few	TRBV5-5	TRBD1	TRBJ2-2	CASSLALGQIDLLNTGELFF	TGTGCCAGCAGCTTGGCCCTGGGACAGATAGATTTATTAAACACCGGGGAGCTGTTTTTT
.	TRBV6-2/TRBV6-3	TRBD1	TRBJ1-5	CATQTGNSNQPQHF	TGTGCCACACAGACAGGGAATAGCAATCAGCCCCAGCATTTT
many	TRBV24-1	TRBD1	TRBJ1-5	CATSDNTGGRQPQHF	TGTGCCACCAGTGATAATACAGGGGGACGTCAGCCCCAGCATTTT
few	TRBV24-1	TRBD1	TRBJ2-6	CATSKDRESGANVLTF	TGTGCCACCAGTAAAGACAGGGAGTCTGGGGCCAACGTCCTGACTTTC
few	TRBV29-1	TRBD1	TRBJ1-1	CSATGVKGMNTEAFF	TGCAGCGCTACAGGGGTAAAGGGCATGAACACTGAAGCTTTCTTT
many	TRBV7-3	TRBD2	TRBJ2-1	CASSPGTSGDNEQFF	TGTGCCAGCTCTCCCGGGACTAGCGGGGACAATGAGCAGTTCTTC
few	TRBV27	TRBD1	TRBJ2-5	CASLDRFQETQYF	TGTGCCAGCCTGGACAGGTTCCAAGAGACCCAGTACTTC